The rows below give T cell receptor beta chains drawn from one sample of a study of blood T cell repertoires in COVID-19. Here immunoSEQ multiplex PCR was the method, and the copy in TCRdb shows in-frame clones only, minus some. The profile shows 45,000 or so clones, roughly 82% of them singletons. The sample comprised peripheral blood. These receptors all come from a woman in her sixties or seventies with acute or convalescent COVID-19. Each CDR3 is given without its conserved first and last residue. The D gene is left open where the match is weak.

>TRBV6-6|TRBJ2-1|-
ASSSPGAYNEQF
>TRBV6-5|TRBJ2-7|-
ASRDRLYEQY
>TRBV5-6|TRBJ2-7|-
ASSSFTYEQY
>TRBV30|TRBJ1-4|-
AWSGGPAFNEKLF
>TRBV6-1|TRBJ1-5|-
ASSEQDNSNQPQH
>TRBV7-2|TRBJ1-2|-
ASSLAIQTNYGYT
>TRBV6-5|TRBJ1-6|-
ASSYGRESPLH
>TRBV7-8|TRBJ1-2|-
ASSLGGGNYGYT
>TRBV2|TRBJ1-1|TRBD1
AGTGENTEAF
>TRBV19|TRBJ1-5|-
ASSRSHLSSNQPQH
>TRBV2|TRBJ2-7|TRBD1
ASREMGQNYEQY
>TRBV19|TRBJ2-3|-
ASSRGGGTDTQY
>TRBV2|TRBJ1-2|-
ASSERAGNYGYT
>TRBV5-6|TRBJ1-4|-
ASSTQPYRATNEKLF
>TRBV6-6|TRBJ2-7|TRBD1
ASSPGTGAEQY
>TRBV9|TRBJ2-1|TRBD2
ASSVQTSGGENNEQF
>TRBV11-2|TRBJ1-3|-
ASSLVGGSGNTIY
>TRBV6-2/TRBV6-3|TRBJ2-2|TRBD1
ASSSGQEKNTGELF
>TRBV5-4|TRBJ1-2|-
ASSSNRDGGYT
>TRBV27|TRBJ2-6|TRBD1
ASSPIRPATGGIRGANVLT
>TRBV19|TRBJ1-2|-
ASERGTYGYT
>TRBV19|TRBJ1-1|-
ASSIGALNTEAF
>TRBV6-1|TRBJ1-6|TRBD1
ASSEYGTVGYNSPLH
>TRBV5-1|TRBJ2-7|TRBD1
ASSGTQGDNFEQY
>TRBV13|TRBJ2-7|-
ASSLNGGSSYEQY
>TRBV5-1|TRBJ2-7|-
ASSLSGVSYEQY